The present entry profiles one TCR beta chain with its context. Genomic DNA belonging to each subset was distributed in equal measure over several immunoSEQ plates. Method: immunoSEQ multiplex PCR; TCRdb's copy keeps in-frame clones and lacks some. There are 530,000 or so clones in the sample; around 79% occur only once, and about an eighth lies in the top ten. The data stem from a study of shared clonotypes between healthy human individuals. The sample comprised PBMCs. The clonotype originates from a woman between 40 and 50 years old in good health. Some clones in this sample may be carry-over from other donors' samples.

CDR3 residues: CASSLQAGGATEAFF. The CDR3 region has the DNA TGTGCCAGCAGCTTGCAAGCAGGTGGGGCCACTGAAGCTTTCTTT. The chain carries TRBV5-4 and TRBJ1-1, with TRBD1 as a possible D gene (5 bases). Germline CDR1 reads SGHNT; CDR2 reads YYREEE (reference sequence). The CDR3 length is 15 residues. The ends were cut back, 1 base at V and 4 bases at J, with 14 bases in the middle.